The T cell receptor beta chain under discussion was sequenced for a study of blood T cells in healthy people across ages. For the second PCR, which ran for about 7 to 11 cycles, a sample-barcoded 5' primer and a J-beta primer mix were used. TCRdb fed the 5' RACE reads into MiXCR, producing one record per CDR3 protein. The data show nearly 1 million distinct CDR3 sequences, just over 50% seen once. The CDR3 consists of 13 residues. V lost 5 bases and J lost 3, with 9 bases in between. Germline V CDR1 and CDR2: SGHTA, FQGNSA. The specimen was blood. The V call is TRBV7-2, the J call TRBJ2-3; D possibly corresponds to TRBD1 (5 bases). This sequence was found in a woman aged 55-75 years in good health. The chain's CDR3 is CASSPAGTDTQYF. CDR3 coding DNA: TGTGCCAGCAGCCCAGCAGGGACAGATACGCAGTATTTT. The entire variable domain, with the rest obtained from reference TRBV7-2 and TRBJ2-3, is as follows: GAGVSQSPSNKVTEKGKDVELRCDPISGHTALYWYRQSLGQGLEFLIYFQGNSAPDKSGLPSDRFSAERTGGSVSTLTIQRTQQEDSAVYLCASSPAGTDTQYFGPGTRLTVL.